This T cell receptor (beta chain) was found in a study of control samples from healthy donors and cancer patients. TCRdb keeps only in-frame clones here, not all; method: immunoSEQ multiplex PCR. The sample has about 160,000 clones; less than 95% are singletons. The CDR3 has 12 residues. Germline CDR1 is SQVTM and CDR2 is ANQGSEA. With 4 bases removed from V and 4 bases from J, the gap between germline ends came to 10 bases. The chain uses TRBV29-1 and TRBJ2-5; a weak D match, TRBD2 (5 bases). The sequenced material came from PBMCs. The TCR originated in a man between 60 and 75 years old with colorectal cancer. The DNA of the CDR3 is TGCAGCGTTGGAGGGCGAAGAGAGACCCAGTACTTC. Protein sequence: CSVGGRRETQYF. Looking up the rest from reference TRBV29-1 and TRBJ2-5 gives the full variable domain: SAVISQKPSRDICQRGTSLTIQCQVDSQVTMMFWYRQQPGQSLTLIATANQGSEATYESGFVIDKFPISRPNLTFSTLTVSNMSPEDSSIYLCSVGGRRETQYFGPGTRLLVL.